This TCR beta chain appears in the sequencing data of a study of CD8 T cells in ankylosing spondylitis. There are a few counts of this clonotype. Antigen unknown. Study outcomes and limitations: Both synovial fluid and blood in reactive arthritis had previously been reported to carry some motif variants. Eight or nine highly homologous variants formed a TCR beta motif that appeared characteristic of ankylosing spondylitis blood. Reports say disease-linked clones showed up significantly more in matched ankylosing spondylitis synovial fluid.

A quantitative 5'-RACE method, one with molecular barcodes, was used to make TCR beta libraries. TCRdb processed the 5' RACE reads anew with MiXCR; each CDR3 protein has one entry. The sample consists of about 800,000 distinct CDR3 sequences, about an eighth of them appearing once. The CDR3 runs 13 residues. Trimming removed 6 bases from V and 4 bases from J, with 12 bases in between. Looked up from germline, CDR1 is SGHTA and CDR2 is FQGNSA. The sequence came from a male donor with ankylosing spondylitis. The chain recombines TRBV7-2 with TRBJ2-5, with D possibly TRBD1 on 5 matching bases. The sequenced material came from blood, either unsorted or a sorted T cell fraction (not recorded which). Written as DNA, the CDR3 is TGTGCCAGCAGTACCGACAGAATAGAGACCCAGTACTTC. Protein sequence: CASSTDRIETQYF.